What follows is one T cell receptor beta chain and its context. This specimen belongs to a study of cytotoxic CD8 clonotypes in ibrutinib-treated CLL. The repertoire was sequenced with immunoSEQ multiplex PCR; TCRdb's copy has only in-frame clones and lacks some. The sample lists about 200,000 clones; about four fifths were seen once. Trimming left V 2 bases short and J 1 base short, with 16 bases between. The length of the CDR3 is 17 residues. Germline V CDR1 and CDR2: SGHKS, YYEKEE (reference sequence). Sequenced here: PBMCs, sampled after 12 months of ibrutinib treatment. This TCR derives from a human donor with chronic lymphocytic leukemia. The V gene is TRBV5-5, the J gene TRBJ1-3, with D perhaps matching TRBD1 (5 bases). The CDR3 spells CASSLQTGRTSGNTIYF. The DNA of the CDR3 is TGTGCCAGCAGCTTACAGACGGGACGGACTTCTGGAAACACCATATATTTT.